A single sample is the source of the 15 T cell receptor beta chains below, sequenced in a study of T-cell reconstitution after alpha-beta-depleted transplantation in children. This sample's TCRbeta library carried unique molecular identifier barcodes. TCRdb recomputed calls from the PCR reads with MiXCR, one row per CDR3 protein. The sample carries about 980,000 distinct CDR3 sequences, about 29% recorded once. This specimen consisted of PBMCs, mostly from graft donor cells, obtained 360 days after TCRalphabeta/CD19-depleted stem cell transplant. The receptor source for this set is a boy under two years old who had a stem cell transplant for SCID, so the T cells may come from the graft donor.

The V gene is TRBV7-7, the J gene TRBJ2-3, with 8 bases that match TRBD2. The V segment lost 2 bases and the J segment 0 bases; nucleotides outside the gene matches: 13. Germline CDR1 and CDR2: SSHAT and FNYEAQ (reference sequence). The CDR3 spans 19 residues. The CDR3 coding sequence is TGTGCCAGCAGCTTAAGGGATGACAGCGGGGGCCCTAGCACAGATACGCAGTATTTT. This gives the protein CASSLRDDSGGPSTDTQYF.

This clonotype has at least ten counts. The rearrangement uses TRBV27 and TRBJ2-7; D is possibly TRBD1 (5 bases). Germline loops: CDR1 MNHEY, CDR2 SMNVEV (reference sequence). This CDR3 is 12 amino acids long. V shed 5 bases and J shed 3 bases, with 8 bases lying between them. CDR3 region: CASSPGNYEQYF. CDR3 sequence (DNA): TGTGCCAGCAGTCCAGGGAACTACGAGCAGTACTTC.

The chain recombines TRBV10-3 with TRBJ1-5; D gene uncertain. The CDR3 length is 12 residues. Between the trimmed V and J ends, which lost 4 bases and 4 bases, there was a span of 5 bases. Germline CDR1 and CDR2: ENHRY and SYGVKD. This CDR3 reads CAISGVNQPQHF. The CDR3 DNA reads TGTGCCATCAGTGGGGTGAATCAGCCCCAGCATTTT.

The chain links TRBV20-1 to TRBJ2-2; 8 nucleotides align to TRBD2. This CDR3 is 14 amino acids long. The germline V gene has CDR1 DFQATT and CDR2 SNEGSKA (reference sequence). V lost 4 bases and J lost 6; bases outside the gene matches: 7. The CDR3 region has the DNA TGCAGTGCTACGACGGGGGGGGGCGCCGGGGAGCTGTTTTTT. Its translation is CSATTGGGAGELFF.

This clonotype showed up just a few times. This chain uses TRBV4-3 with TRBJ2-7; 9 bases line up with TRBD2. The germline CDR1 and CDR2 sequences are LGHNA and YSLEER. After removal of 0 bases from V and 3 bases from J, the junction contained 3 bases not matched to a gene. CDR3 length: 15 residues. CDR3 sequence (DNA): TGCGCCAGCAGCCAAGAGAGGCGGGGGGGCTACGAGCAGTACTTC. This sequence encodes CASSQERRGGYEQYF.

V and J are TRBV5-6 and TRBJ2-3; no definite D call. The CDR3 contains 15 residues. CDR1 and CDR2 from the germline V gene are SGHDT and YYEEEE. V lost 2 bases and J lost 4, with 14 bases in between. The CDR3 protein is CASSLGPVESDTQYF. As DNA, the CDR3 is TGTGCCAGCAGCTTAGGACCCGTCGAGTCAGATACGCAGTATTTT.

This sequence joins TRBV25-1 and TRBJ1-6, with D hard to call. V was shortened by 2 bases and J by 0 bases, with 5 bases between the two germline ends. The CDR3 runs 15 residues. Germline V gene sequence: CDR1 MGHDK, CDR2 SYGVNS. The CDR3 region has the DNA TGTGCCAGCAGTGAACGAGGCTCCTATAATTCACCCCTCCACTTT. Translation: CASSERGSYNSPLHF.

The table lists this clonotype with a few counts. The chain has TRBV4-3 and TRBJ2-2; either TRBD1 or TRBD2 may supply D (6 bases each). Per germline, CDR1 LGHNA and CDR2 YSLEER. V gave up 3 bases and J gave up 6 bases, with 20 bases separating them. This CDR3 region has 17 residues. The CDR3 coding sequence is TGCGCCAGCAGCCATTGGTCGGGACGGGGGCCTCCCGGGGAGCTGTTTTTT. It encodes CASSHWSGRGPPGELFF.

The sample holds a few counts of this clonotype. The V call is TRBV10-3, the J call TRBJ2-7, with 7 nucleotides matching TRBD1. V shed 6 bases, J shed 6 bases, and the junction held 8 bases outside the gene matches. Germline V CDR1 and CDR2: ENHRY, SYGVKD. The CDR3 contains 13 residues. The CDR3 sequence is CAISLSTGAEQYF. The CDR3, as DNA: TGTGCCATCAGCCTAAGTACAGGGGCCGAGCAGTACTTC.

DNA for the CDR3: TGTGCCAGCAGCCATACGGGACGAGAGTACGAGCAGTACTTC. Translating it yields CASSHTGREYEQYF. This chain joins TRBV3-1 and TRBJ2-7; TRBD1 or TRBD2 may be the D gene (5 bases each). The CDR3 sequence is 14 residues long. Germline V gene data show CDR1 as LGHDT and CDR2 as YNNKEL (reference sequence). Trimming shortened V by 3 bases and J by 4 bases, and 13 bases separated the two germline ends.

V is TRBV20-1 and J is TRBJ2-3; possibly TRBD1 for D (6 bases). The CDR3 runs 12 residues. Trimming stripped 7 bases from V and 6 bases from J, with 14 bases between. Germline CDR1 is DFQATT and CDR2 is SNEGSKA (reference sequence). CDR3 sequence: CSVHQGYDTQYF. Here the CDR3 DNA reads TGCAGTGTACACCAGGGGTACGATACGCAGTATTTT.

The gene calls are TRBV18 and TRBJ2-6; D remains ambiguous. The CDR3 has 16 amino acids. Trimming stripped 4 bases from V and 4 bases from J, with 14 bases between. From germline, CDR1 is KGHSH and CDR2 LQKENI. CDR3 in DNA: TGTGCCAGCTCACTCATCCCATCCCCCGGGGCCAACGTCCTGACTTTC. It translates to CASSLIPSPGANVLTF.

This clonotype was counted only a few times. The chain joins TRBV6-5 to TRBJ2-1, with TRBD2 as a possible D gene (6 bases). The V gene's germline CDR1 is MNHEY and CDR2 SVGAGI. The CDR3 contains 16 residues. The ends were cut back, 0 bases at V and 7 bases at J, with 16 bases in the middle. Here the CDR3 DNA reads TGTGCCAGCAGTTACTCTGGGCCTAGCGTGAGGAATGAGCAGTTCTTC. It encodes CASSYSGPSVRNEQFF.

This clonotype was seen a few times. This sequence joins TRBV9 and TRBJ2-5; 7 positions match TRBD1. Germline V CDR1 and CDR2: SGDLS, YYNGEE. The CDR3 length is 13 residues. The trim removed 4 bases at V and 4 bases at J, leaving 4 bases unmatched. This CDR3 is CASSTGQAETQYF. The CDR3 region has the DNA TGTGCCAGCAGCACCGGACAGGCAGAGACCCAGTACTTC.

The chain couples TRBV15 to TRBJ2-3; 11 bases align to TRBD2. With V trimmed by 1 base and J by 6 bases, 6 bases remained unmatched. The CDR3 is 16 amino acids. In germline, CDR1 is LNHNV, CDR2 YYDKDF (reference sequence). CDR3 sequence (DNA): TGTGCCACCAGCAGAGGCCTAGCGGGGGGAACCGATACGCAGTATTTT. This sequence encodes CATSRGLAGGTDTQYF. The full variable domain, in which reference TRBV15 and TRBJ2-3 provide the parts outside the CDR3, is DAMVIQNPRYQVTQFGKPVTLSCSQTLNHNVMYWYQQKSSQAPKLLFHYYDKDFNNEADTPDNFQSRRPNTSFCFLDIRSPGLGDTAMYLCATSRGLAGGTDTQYFGPGTRLTVL.